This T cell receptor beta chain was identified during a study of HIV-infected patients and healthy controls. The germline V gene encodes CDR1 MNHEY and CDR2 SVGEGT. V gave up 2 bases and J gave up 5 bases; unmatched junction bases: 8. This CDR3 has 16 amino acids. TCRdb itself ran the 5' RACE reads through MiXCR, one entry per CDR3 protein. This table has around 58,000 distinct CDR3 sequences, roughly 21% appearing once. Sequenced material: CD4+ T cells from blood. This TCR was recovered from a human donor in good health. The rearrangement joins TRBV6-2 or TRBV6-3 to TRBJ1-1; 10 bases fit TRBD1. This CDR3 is CASSYPGTGVRTEAFF. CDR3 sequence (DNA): TGTGCCAGCAGTTACCCCGGGACAGGGGTTAGAACTGAAGCTTTCTTT.